The 30 T cell receptor beta chains below come from one sample, sequenced in a study of blood T cells in healthy people across ages. A second PCR of roughly 7 to 11 cycles used a sample-barcoded 5' primer and a J-beta primer mix. In TCRdb, the 5' RACE reads were re-called with MiXCR into one record per CDR3 protein. The sample yields hundreds of thousands of distinct CDR3 sequences, 55% to 70% seen once. Sequencing used blood. The origin of the receptors is a man younger than 45 in good health.

This clonotype was detected a few times. The V and J genes are TRBV29-1 and TRBJ2-3; 14 bases are a match to TRBD2. The V gene's germline CDR1 is SQVTM and CDR2 ANQGSEA. Trimming at V came to 3 bases and at J to 5 bases, leaving 7 bases not matched to a gene. This CDR3 spans 16 amino acids. CDR3 sequence reads: CSVEGTSGRTGDTQYF. The CDR3, as DNA: TGCAGCGTTGAGGGGACTAGCGGGAGAACTGGAGATACGCAGTATTTT.

This clonotype is a singleton in its sample. V is TRBV7-8 and J is TRBJ2-3; the match to TRBD2 covers 7 bases. Unmatched junction bases numbered 8, after V lost 2 bases and J lost 0 bases. This CDR3 comprises 17 residues. Looked up from germline, CDR1 is SGHVS and CDR2 is FQNEAQ. CDR3 DNA sequence: TGTGCCAGCAGCTTATTGTTGGCGGGAGTGAGCACAGATACGCAGTATTTT. Amino acid sequence: CASSLLLAGVSTDTQYF.

This chain links TRBV20-1 with TRBJ1-2; 7 bases align to TRBD1. This CDR3 has 11 amino acids. Per germline, CDR1 DFQATT and CDR2 SNEGSKA (reference sequence). For the CDR3, the DNA is TGCAGGGGCGGGACAGAGTATGGCTACACCTTC. Encoded protein: CRGGTEYGYTF.

The chain couples TRBV6-5 to TRBJ2-4, with 12 bases fitting TRBD2. The CDR3 sequence is 19 residues long. With V trimmed by 0 bases and J by 13 bases, 19 bases remained unmatched. Germline V gene lookup returns CDR1 MNHEY and CDR2 SVGAGI. The CDR3 DNA reads TGTGCCAGCAGTTACTCAGCTACTCAACTAGCGGGGGGCCACAATGAGCAGTACTTC. Its protein is CASSYSATQLAGGHNEQYF.

J is TRBJ2-3 and V is TRBV9; 16 bases are shared with TRBD2. Germline V gene lookup returns CDR1 SGDLS and CDR2 YYNGEE. V dropped 4 bases and J dropped 10; count of bases not matched to a gene: 3. The CDR3 runs 14 residues. CDR3: CASSPGTSGRAQYF. CDR3 DNA: TGTGCCAGCAGCCCAGGGACTAGCGGGAGGGCGCAGTATTTT.

This clonotype came up a few times. The V gene is TRBV6-1, the J gene TRBJ2-7; unclear D gene. This CDR3 spans 13 amino acids. The V end lost 1 base, the J end lost 3 bases, and 7 bases lay between the germline ends. Germline V lookup: CDR1 MNHNS, CDR2 SASEGT. This CDR3 reads CASSEDEVYEQYF. CDR3 bases: TGTGCCAGCAGTGAAGATGAGGTCTACGAGCAGTACTTC.

The chain employs TRBV12-5 and TRBJ2-7, with 10 bases fitting TRBD1. The CDR3 spans 14 residues. Germline assignment: CDR1 LGHNT and CDR2 FRNRAP. J was trimmed by 8 bases and V by 3 bases; bases with no gene match: 7. In DNA, the CDR3 is TGTGCTAGTGGTTTTGGGGACAGGGGCGAAAAGCAGTACTTC. This codes for CASGFGDRGEKQYF.

This clonotype occurred a few times. The V and J genes are TRBV29-1 and TRBJ2-7; tentatively, D is TRBD1 (5 bases). Between the trimmed V and J ends, which lost 7 bases and 4 bases, there was a span of 20 bases. The germline V gene has CDR1 SQVTM and CDR2 ANQGSEA. The CDR3 is 14 residues long. The CDR3 DNA reads TGCAGCGGCGCCAGGCAGGGCGTGAAATACGAGCAGTACTTC. Translation: CSGARQGVKYEQYF.

This rearrangement joins TRBV29-1 to TRBJ2-1, with 9 nucleotides matching TRBD1. The trim removed 7 bases at V and 9 bases at J, leaving 19 bases unmatched. The V gene's germline CDR1 is SQVTM and CDR2 ANQGSEA. CDR3 length: 16 amino acids. The CDR3 reads CSAPTGQGAFFGEQFF. The DNA of the CDR3 is TGCAGCGCCCCAACGGGACAGGGAGCTTTTTTTGGTGAGCAGTTCTTC.

The J gene is TRBJ1-2, the V gene TRBV7-9; a weak D match, TRBD1 (5 bases). The CDR3 covers 15 residues. Trimming took 4 bases from V and 8 from J, leaving 20 bases between them. CDR1 and CDR2 (germline): SEHNR, FQNEAQ (reference sequence). This CDR3 reads CASSSPGTLAGGYTF. The CDR3 nucleotides are TGTGCCAGCAGCTCGCCCGGGACTCTCGCTGGCGGCTACACCTTC.

The chain couples TRBV27 to TRBJ2-6, with 8 nucleotides matching TRBD1. Germline CDR1 MNHEY, CDR2 SMNVEV (reference sequence). The CDR3 runs 15 residues. V gave up 6 bases and J gave up 3 bases; unmatched junction bases: 4. CDR3 sequence: CASRGTGGGANVLTF. The CDR3 DNA is TGTGCCAGCAGGGGGACAGGAGGTGGGGCCAACGTCCTGACTTTC.

The chain combines TRBV12-3 or TRBV12-4 with TRBJ2-7; TRBD1 matches 8 bases. The V and J ends lost 6 bases and 1 base, in that order; junction bases with no gene match: 14. CDR3 length: 17 residues. The DNA of the CDR3 is TGTGCCAGCAGCCCCAGGACAGGGAAAGGAGGGTCCTACGAGCAGTACTTC. Translation: CASSPRTGKGGSYEQYF.

This clonotype came up a few times. This chain uses TRBV5-1 with TRBJ1-2; D remains unclear. V was clipped by 4 bases and J by 4 bases, with 17 bases between them. The CDR3 is 15 residues long. Germline V gene data show CDR1 as SGHRS and CDR2 as YFSETQ. The CDR3 is CASSNDRESRYGYTF. DNA of the CDR3: TGCGCCAGCAGCAACGATCGGGAAAGTCGCTATGGCTACACCTTC.

This chain links TRBV10-3 with TRBJ2-1; TRBD2 matches at 7 bases. Germline values: CDR1 ENHRY, CDR2 SYGVKD. The junction had 5 bases not matched to a gene; V was cut back by 3 bases and J by 0 bases. This CDR3 has 16 residues. In DNA form, the CDR3 reads TGTGCCATCAGTGAAGAGGGCGGGAGCTCCTACAATGAGCAGTTCTTC. Translation gives CAISEEGGSSYNEQFF.

The rearrangement uses TRBV20-1 and TRBJ2-5; 7 bases are shared with TRBD1. This CDR3 has 15 residues. V lost 6 bases and J lost 1; bases outside the gene matches: 11. Germline CDR1 reads DFQATT; CDR2 reads SNEGSKA (reference sequence). The CDR3 sequence is CSARTDRWVQETQYF. CDR3 DNA: TGCAGTGCCCGCACGGACAGGTGGGTCCAAGAGACCCAGTACTTC.

The CDR3 DNA reads as TGCAGTGCTAGAGATTTCATGGAGGGTCCCTCCTACGAGCAGTACTTC. It codes for CSARDFMEGPSYEQYF. The chain joins TRBV20-1 to TRBJ2-7; D is possibly TRBD2 (6 bases). Looked up from germline, CDR1 is DFQATT and CDR2 is SNEGSKA (reference sequence). V shed 0 bases and J shed 0 bases, with 15 bases lying between them. The CDR3 sequence is 16 residues long.

This clonotype was found once. This sequence joins TRBV20-1 and TRBJ2-1, with 11 positions matching TRBD2. Germline V gene data show CDR1 as DFQATT and CDR2 as SNEGSKA (reference sequence). The junction had 6 bases not matched to a gene; V was cut back by 5 bases and J by 0 bases. There are 16 residues in the CDR3. This CDR3 reads CSASHSGRGSYNEQFF. CDR3 nucleotides: TGCAGTGCTTCACATAGCGGGAGGGGCTCCTACAATGAGCAGTTCTTC.

The chain is built from TRBV29-1 and TRBJ2-7, with no clear D. The V gene's germline CDR1 is SQVTM and CDR2 ANQGSEA. This CDR3 comprises 13 residues. Trimming removed 4 bases at V and 6 bases at J, with 16 bases between. The DNA for the CDR3 is TGCAGCGTTGGCTTGGGAAAAGGGCTCGAGCAGTACTTC. Protein product: CSVGLGKGLEQYF.

The rearrangement uses TRBV27 and TRBJ2-7, with D maybe TRBD1 (7 bases). The CDR3 has 15 amino acids. CDR1 MNHEY and CDR2 SMNVEV come from the germline V gene (reference sequence). Trimming took 6 bases from V and 3 from J, leaving 18 bases between them. In DNA, the CDR3 is TGTGCCAGCAGGGTGACAGGGCTGGGGGGCTACGAGCAGTACTTC. Translating it yields CASRVTGLGGYEQYF.

This clonotype was seen once. The CDR3 region has the DNA TGTGCCAGCAGTTTAGAAAGGGCGGACCAAGAGACCCAGTACTTC. This translates into CASSLERADQETQYF. The chain uses TRBV27 and TRBJ2-5; no clear D gene. Trimming cost V 2 bases and J 0 bases, with 10 bases left between them. The CDR3 sequence is 15 residues long. Germline CDR1 and CDR2: MNHEY and SMNVEV (reference sequence).

The chain combines TRBV20-1 with TRBJ2-1; TRBD1 matches at 9 bases. The V gene's germline CDR1 is DFQATT and CDR2 SNEGSKA (reference sequence). The CDR3 has 15 amino acids. V trimming: 6 bases; J trimming: 10 bases; junction bases outside the gene matches: 16. The CDR3 coding sequence is TGCAGTGCGGGCATTCGGGACAGGGCCCTTCGGGAGCAGTTCTTC. Translation: CSAGIRDRALREQFF.

This clonotype was seen a few times. The chain is built from TRBV20-1 and TRBJ2-1, with D hard to call. V dropped 0 bases and J dropped 12 bases, with 9 bases sitting between them. The length of the CDR3 is 11 residues. Germline-derived CDR1 and CDR2 are DFQATT and SNEGSKA (reference sequence). The CDR3 here is CSARDPYSQFF. In nucleotides, the CDR3 is TGCAGTGCTAGAGATCCGTATTCGCAGTTCTTC.

The rearrangement links TRBV11-2 to TRBJ2-3; D unresolved. V was trimmed by 2 bases and J by 4 bases, leaving 13 bases between them. Per germline, CDR1 SGHAT and CDR2 FQNNGV. The CDR3 loop spans 15 amino acids. CDR3 loop: CASSLSAMSADTQYF. The CDR3 nucleotides read TGTGCCAGCAGCTTAAGCGCAATGAGCGCAGATACGCAGTATTTT.

This clonotype was picked up a small number of times. The chain is built from TRBV4-3 and TRBJ2-1, with D uncertain. Between the trimmed V and J ends, which lost 11 bases and 1 base, there was a span of 6 bases. The CDR3 runs to 11 residues. Germline V gives CDR1 LGHNA, CDR2 YSLEER. The CDR3 sequence: CAPMSYNEQFF. CDR3 bases: TGCGCCCCGATGTCCTACAATGAGCAGTTCTTC.

This chain connects TRBV11-2 to TRBJ2-1; 7 bases line up with TRBD1. In germline, CDR1 is SGHAT, CDR2 FQNNGV. The length of the CDR3 is 16 residues. With V trimmed by 2 bases and J by 1 base, 5 bases remained unmatched. The CDR3 DNA is TGTGCCAGCAGCTTAAGCCGCAGGGGGTCCTACAATGAGCAGTTCTTC. Translation: CASSLSRRGSYNEQFF.

This clonotype was found a few times. The chain has TRBV7-9 and TRBJ2-7, with 8 bases aligning to TRBD1. The CDR3 has 15 residues. V lost 1 base and J lost 6; bases outside the gene matches: 8. In germline, CDR1 is SEHNR, CDR2 FQNEAQ (reference sequence). In DNA, the CDR3 is TGTGCCAGCAGCTTAGGCACAGGGGGAGTCGGCGAGCAGTACTTC. Translated, it gives CASSLGTGGVGEQYF. The variable domain in full, completed from reference TRBV7-9 and TRBJ2-7, reads DTGVSQNPRHKITKRGQNVTFRCDPISEHNRLYWYRQTLGQGPEFLTYFQNEAQLEKSRLLSDRFSAERPKGSFSTLEIQRTEQGDSAMYLCASSLGTGGVGEQYFGPGTRLTVT.

This clonotype was recorded once. At one end, the junction sequence differs from germline, possibly due to a read error. The J gene is TRBJ2-1, the V gene TRBV4-1; D is perhaps TRBD1 (5 bases). Germline CDR1 MGHRA, CDR2 YSYEKL. This CDR3 is built from 13 residues. The CDR3 spells CASSIDSYNERFF. For the CDR3, the DNA is TGCGCCAGCAGCATCGACAGTTACAATGAGCGGTTCTTC.

The chain recombines TRBV25-1 with TRBJ1-2; 7 nucleotides match TRBD1. The CDR3 covers 11 residues. Looked up from germline, CDR1 is MGHDK and CDR2 is SYGVNS. Germline trimming cut 6 bases from V and 11 bases from J; bases unmatched to any gene: 6. The CDR3 DNA follows: TGTGCCAGCAGGAGACAGGGACCGTACACCTTC. Translation gives CASRRQGPYTF.

This clonotype was seen a few times. The gene calls are TRBV7-8 and TRBJ2-7; 9 positions match TRBD2. J lost 7 bases, V lost 8 bases, and 18 bases had no gene match. Looked up from germline, CDR1 is SGHVS and CDR2 is FQNEAQ. CDR3 length: 16 residues. The CDR3 DNA sequence: TGTGCCAGCGCGATTCCGGGGGCTAGCGGGAAGGATGAGCAGTACTTC. This translates into CASAIPGASGKDEQYF.

The V gene is TRBV9, the J gene TRBJ2-7; D may be TRBD2 (6 bases). The J call may not be correct, given that the DNA end is closer to TRBJ2-5. From germline, CDR1 is SGDLS and CDR2 YYNGEE. The CDR3 extends over 15 amino acids. The CDR3 region is CASSVSGVGRETQYF. CDR3 nucleotides: TGTGCCAGCAGCGTATCGGGAGTTGGGCGGGAGACCCAGTACTTC.